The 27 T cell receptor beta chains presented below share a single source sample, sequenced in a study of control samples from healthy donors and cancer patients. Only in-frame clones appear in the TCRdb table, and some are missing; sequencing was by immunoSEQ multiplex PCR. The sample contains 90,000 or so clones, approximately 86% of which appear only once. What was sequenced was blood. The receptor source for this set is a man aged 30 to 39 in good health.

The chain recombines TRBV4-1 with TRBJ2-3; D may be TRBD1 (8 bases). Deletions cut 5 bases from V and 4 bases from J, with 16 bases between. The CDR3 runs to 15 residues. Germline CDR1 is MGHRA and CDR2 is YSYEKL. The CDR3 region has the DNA TGCGCCAGCAGCGACAGGGGTGGGGGGGCAGATACGCAGTATTTT. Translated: CASSDRGGGADTQYF.

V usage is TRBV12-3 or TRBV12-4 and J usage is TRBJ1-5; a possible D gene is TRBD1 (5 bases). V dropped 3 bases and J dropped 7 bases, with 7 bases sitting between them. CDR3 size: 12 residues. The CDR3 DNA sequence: TGTGCCAGCAGTTTCGGGGCCCAGCCCCAGCATTTT. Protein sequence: CASSFGAQPQHF.

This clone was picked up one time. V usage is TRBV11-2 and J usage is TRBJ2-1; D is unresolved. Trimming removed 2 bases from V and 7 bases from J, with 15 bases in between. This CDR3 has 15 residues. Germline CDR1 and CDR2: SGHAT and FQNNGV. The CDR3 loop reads CASSLLLSGINEQFF. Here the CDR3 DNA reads TGTGCCAGCAGCTTACTCCTTTCTGGGATAAATGAGCAGTTCTTC.

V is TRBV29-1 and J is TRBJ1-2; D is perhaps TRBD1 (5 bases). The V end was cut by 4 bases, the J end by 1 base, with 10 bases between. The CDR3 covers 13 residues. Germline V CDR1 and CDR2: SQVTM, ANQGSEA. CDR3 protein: CSVGEGHNYGYTF. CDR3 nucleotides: TGCAGCGTTGGCGAAGGACATAACTATGGCTACACCTTC.

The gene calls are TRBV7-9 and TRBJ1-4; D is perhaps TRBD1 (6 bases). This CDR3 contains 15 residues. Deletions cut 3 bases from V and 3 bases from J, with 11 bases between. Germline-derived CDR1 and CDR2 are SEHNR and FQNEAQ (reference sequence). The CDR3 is CASSLGRGSNEKLFF. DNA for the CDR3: TGTGCCAGCAGCTTGGGTAGGGGGTCTAATGAAAAACTGTTTTTT.

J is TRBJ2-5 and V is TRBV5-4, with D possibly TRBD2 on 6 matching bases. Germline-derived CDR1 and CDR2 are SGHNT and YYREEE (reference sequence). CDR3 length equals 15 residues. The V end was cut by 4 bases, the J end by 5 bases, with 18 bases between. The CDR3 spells CASSPEEGGWETQYF. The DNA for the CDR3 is TGTGCCAGCAGCCCGGAGGAGGGCGGGTGGGAGACCCAGTACTTC.

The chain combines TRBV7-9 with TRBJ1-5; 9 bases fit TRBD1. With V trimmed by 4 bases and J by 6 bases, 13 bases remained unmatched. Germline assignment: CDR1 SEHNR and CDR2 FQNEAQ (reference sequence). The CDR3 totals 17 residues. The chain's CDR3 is CASSSDRDREFAQPQHF. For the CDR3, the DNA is TGTGCCAGCAGCTCAGACCGGGACAGGGAATTTGCTCAGCCCCAGCATTTT.

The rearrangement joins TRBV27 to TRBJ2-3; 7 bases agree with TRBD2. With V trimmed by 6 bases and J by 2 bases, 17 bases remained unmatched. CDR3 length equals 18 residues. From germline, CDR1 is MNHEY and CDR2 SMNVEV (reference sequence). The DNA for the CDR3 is TGTGCCAGCAGGCGGAAGGTTTCTAGCGGCCATACCACAGATACGCAGTATTTT. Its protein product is CASRRKVSSGHTTDTQYF.

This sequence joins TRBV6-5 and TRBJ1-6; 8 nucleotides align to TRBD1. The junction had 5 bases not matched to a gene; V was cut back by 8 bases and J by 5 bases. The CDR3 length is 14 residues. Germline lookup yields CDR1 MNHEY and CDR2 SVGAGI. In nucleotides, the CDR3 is TGTGCCAGCCGCAGGGGGCAAGATAATTCACCCCTCCACTTT. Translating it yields CASRRGQDNSPLHF.

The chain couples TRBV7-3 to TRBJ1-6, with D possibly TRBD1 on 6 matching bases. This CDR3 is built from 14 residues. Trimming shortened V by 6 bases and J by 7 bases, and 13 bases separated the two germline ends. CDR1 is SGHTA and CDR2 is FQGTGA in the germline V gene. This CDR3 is CASSQGPPNSPLHF. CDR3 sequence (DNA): TGTGCCAGCAGTCAGGGGCCACCGAATTCACCCCTCCACTTT.

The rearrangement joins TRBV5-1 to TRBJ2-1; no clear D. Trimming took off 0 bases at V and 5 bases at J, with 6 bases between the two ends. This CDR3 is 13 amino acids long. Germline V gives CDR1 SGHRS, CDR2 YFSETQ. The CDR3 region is CASSLAEDNEQFF. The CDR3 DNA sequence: TGCGCCAGCAGCTTGGCCGAGGACAATGAGCAGTTCTTC.

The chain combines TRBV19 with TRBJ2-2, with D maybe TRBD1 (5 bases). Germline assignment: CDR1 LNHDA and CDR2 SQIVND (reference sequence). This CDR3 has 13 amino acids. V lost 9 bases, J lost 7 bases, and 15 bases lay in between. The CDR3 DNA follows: TGTGCCAGCAGGGCGGATAGGTTCGGGGAGCTGTTTTTT. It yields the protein CASRADRFGELFF.

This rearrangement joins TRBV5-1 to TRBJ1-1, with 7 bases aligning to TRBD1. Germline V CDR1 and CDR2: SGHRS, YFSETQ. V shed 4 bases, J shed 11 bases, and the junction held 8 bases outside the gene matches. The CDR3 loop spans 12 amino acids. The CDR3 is CASSTGTEVAFF. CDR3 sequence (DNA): TGCGCCAGCAGCACCGGGACAGAGGTCGCTTTCTTT.

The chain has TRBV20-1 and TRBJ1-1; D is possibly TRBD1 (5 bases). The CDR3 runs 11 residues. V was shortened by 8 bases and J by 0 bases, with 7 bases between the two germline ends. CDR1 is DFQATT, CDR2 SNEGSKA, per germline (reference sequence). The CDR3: CSRQLNTEAFF. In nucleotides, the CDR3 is TGCAGTCGACAGTTGAACACTGAAGCTTTCTTT.

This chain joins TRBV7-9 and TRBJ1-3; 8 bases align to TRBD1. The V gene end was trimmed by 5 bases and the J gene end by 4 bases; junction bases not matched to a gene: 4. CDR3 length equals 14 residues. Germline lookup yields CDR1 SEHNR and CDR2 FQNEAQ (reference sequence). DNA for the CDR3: TGTGCCAGCAGCCACGACAGGGGAGGAAACACCATATATTTT. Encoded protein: CASSHDRGGNTIYF.

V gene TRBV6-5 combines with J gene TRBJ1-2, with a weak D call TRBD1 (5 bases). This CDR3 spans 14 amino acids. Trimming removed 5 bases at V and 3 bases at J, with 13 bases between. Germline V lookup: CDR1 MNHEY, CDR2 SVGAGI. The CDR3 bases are TGTGCCAGCAGTCCATACGACAGTCACTATGGCTACACCTTC. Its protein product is CASSPYDSHYGYTF.

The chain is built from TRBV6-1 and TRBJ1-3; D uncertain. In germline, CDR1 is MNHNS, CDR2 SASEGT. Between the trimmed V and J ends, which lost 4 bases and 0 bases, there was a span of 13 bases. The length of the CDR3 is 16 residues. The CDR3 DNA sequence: TGTGCCAGCAGTGTAGGCCTCTCGGACTCTGGAAACACCATATATTTT. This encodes CASSVGLSDSGNTIYF.

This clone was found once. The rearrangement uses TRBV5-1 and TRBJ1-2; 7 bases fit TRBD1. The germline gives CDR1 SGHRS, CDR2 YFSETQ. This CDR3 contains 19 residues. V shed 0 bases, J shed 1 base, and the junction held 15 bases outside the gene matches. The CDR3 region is CASSLARWDSKSLNYGYTF. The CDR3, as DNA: TGCGCCAGCAGCTTGGCCCGATGGGACAGTAAAAGCCTTAACTATGGCTACACCTTC.

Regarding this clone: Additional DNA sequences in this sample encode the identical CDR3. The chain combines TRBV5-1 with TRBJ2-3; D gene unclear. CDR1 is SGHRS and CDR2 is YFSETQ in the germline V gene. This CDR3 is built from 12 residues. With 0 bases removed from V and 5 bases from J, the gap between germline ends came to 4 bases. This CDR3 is CASSLGGDTQYF. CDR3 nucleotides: TGCGCCAGCAGCTTGGGGGGAGATACGCAGTATTTT.

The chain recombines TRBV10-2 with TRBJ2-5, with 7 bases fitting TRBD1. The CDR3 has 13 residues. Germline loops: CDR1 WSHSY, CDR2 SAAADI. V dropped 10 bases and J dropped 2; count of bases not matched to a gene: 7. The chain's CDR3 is CAIGQALQETQYF. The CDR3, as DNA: TGCGCCATTGGACAGGCCCTTCAAGAGACCCAGTACTTC.

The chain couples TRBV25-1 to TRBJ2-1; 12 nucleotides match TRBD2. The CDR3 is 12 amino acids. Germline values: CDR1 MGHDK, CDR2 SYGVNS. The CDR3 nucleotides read TGTGTAAGGACTAGCGGGGACAATGAGCAGTTCTTC. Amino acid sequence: CVRTSGDNEQFF. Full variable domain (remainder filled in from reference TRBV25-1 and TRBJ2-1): EADIYQTPRYLVIGTGKKITLECSQTMGHDKMYWYQQDPGMELHLIHYSYGVNSTEKGDLSSESTVSRIRTEHFPLTLESARPSHTSQYLCVRTSGDNEQFFGPGTRLTVL.

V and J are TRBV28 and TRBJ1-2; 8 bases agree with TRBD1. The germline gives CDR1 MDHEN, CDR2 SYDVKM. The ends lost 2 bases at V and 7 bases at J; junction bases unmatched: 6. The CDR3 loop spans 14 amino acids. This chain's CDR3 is CASSLPRTGLGYTF. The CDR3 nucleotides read TGTGCCAGCAGTTTACCTCGGACAGGGCTTGGCTACACCTTC.

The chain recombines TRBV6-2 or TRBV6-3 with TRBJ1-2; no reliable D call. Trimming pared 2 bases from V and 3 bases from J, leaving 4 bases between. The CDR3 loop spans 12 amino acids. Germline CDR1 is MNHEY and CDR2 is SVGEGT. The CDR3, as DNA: TGTGCCAGCAGTTACAGGGACTATGGCTACACCTTC. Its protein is CASSYRDYGYTF.

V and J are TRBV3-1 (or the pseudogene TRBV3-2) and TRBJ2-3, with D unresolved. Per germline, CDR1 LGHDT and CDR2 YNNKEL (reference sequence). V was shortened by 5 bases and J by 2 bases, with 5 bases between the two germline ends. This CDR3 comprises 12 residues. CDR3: CASSGVTDTQYF. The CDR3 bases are TGTGCCAGCAGCGGTGTCACAGATACGCAGTATTTT.

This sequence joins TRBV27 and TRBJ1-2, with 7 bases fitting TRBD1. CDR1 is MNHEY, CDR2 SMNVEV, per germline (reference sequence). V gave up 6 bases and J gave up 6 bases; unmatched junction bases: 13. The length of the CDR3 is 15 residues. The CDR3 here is CASRDPQGGQNGYTF. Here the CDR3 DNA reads TGTGCCAGCAGAGACCCCCAGGGGGGGCAGAATGGCTACACCTTC.

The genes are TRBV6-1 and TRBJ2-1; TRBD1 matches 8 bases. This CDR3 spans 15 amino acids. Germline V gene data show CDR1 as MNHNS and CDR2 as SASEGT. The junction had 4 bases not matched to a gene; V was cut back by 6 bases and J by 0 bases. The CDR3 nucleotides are TGTGCCAGCAGGTTCCAGGGGGCCTCCTACAATGAGCAGTTCTTC. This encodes CASRFQGASYNEQFF.

CDR3 coding DNA: TGTGCCATCAGTGAGTTGGGTCCCGGGACAGGGCGCAGGACTGAAGCTTTCTTT. It is translated as CAISELGPGTGRRTEAFF. The rearrangement links TRBV10-3 to TRBJ1-1, with 9 bases that match TRBD1. In germline, CDR1 is ENHRY, CDR2 SYGVKD. This CDR3 region has 18 residues. V trimming: 1 base; J trimming: 5 bases; junction bases outside the gene matches: 14.